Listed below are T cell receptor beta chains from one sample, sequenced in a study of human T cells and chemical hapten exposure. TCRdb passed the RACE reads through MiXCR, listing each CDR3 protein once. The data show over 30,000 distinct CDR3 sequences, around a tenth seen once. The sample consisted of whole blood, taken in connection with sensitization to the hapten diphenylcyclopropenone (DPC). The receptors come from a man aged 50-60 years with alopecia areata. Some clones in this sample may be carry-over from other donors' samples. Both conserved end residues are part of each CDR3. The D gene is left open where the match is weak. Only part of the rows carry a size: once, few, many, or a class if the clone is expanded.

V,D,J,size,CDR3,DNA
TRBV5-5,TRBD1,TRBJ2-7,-,CASSEGQGKSYEQYF,TGTGCCAGCAGCGAGGGACAGGGAAAAAGCTACGAGCAGTACTTC
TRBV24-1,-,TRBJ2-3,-,CATSSHPRLSGPTSTDTQYF,TGTGCCACCAGTTCCCATCCGCGGCTCAGCGGGCCGACTAGCACAGATACGCAGTATTTT
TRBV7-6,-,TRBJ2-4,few,CASSLTPTGPRNIQYF,TGTGCCAGCAGCTTAACCCCAACAGGGCCCAGAAACATTCAGTACTTC
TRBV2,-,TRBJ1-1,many,CASSEAFGTMNTEAFF,TGTGCCAGCAGTGAAGCATTTGGCACGATGAACACTGAAGCTTTCTTT
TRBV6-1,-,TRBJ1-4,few,CASLGGTTNEKLFF,TGTGCCAGCTTGGGGGGTACAACTAATGAAAAACTGTTTTTT
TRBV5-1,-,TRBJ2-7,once,CASSLQESSYEQYF,TGCGCCAGCAGCTTGCAGGAAAGCTCCTACGAGCAGTACTTC
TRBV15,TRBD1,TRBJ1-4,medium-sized,CATSRDQTGKEKLFF,TGTGCCACCAGCAGAGATCAGACAGGGAAGGAAAAACTGTTTTTT
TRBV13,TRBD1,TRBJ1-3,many,CASSPTGTGNTIYF,TGTGCCAGCAGCCCGACAGGGACTGGAAACACCATATATTTT
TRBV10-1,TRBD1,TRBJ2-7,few,CASSPGTGPYEQYF,TGCGCCAGCAGTCCCGGGACAGGCCCATACGAGCAGTACTTC
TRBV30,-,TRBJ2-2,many,CAWSVKGPGGELFF,TGTGCCTGGAGTGTAAAGGGGCCCGGCGGGGAGCTGTTTTTT
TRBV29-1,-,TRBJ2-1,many,CSDLTPVSYNEQFF,TGCAGCGACTTAACTCCCGTGAGCTACAATGAGCAGTTCTTC
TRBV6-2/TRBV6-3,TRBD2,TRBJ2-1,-,CASSLLAGLGNEQFF,TGTGCCAGCAGTTTACTAGCGGGCCTGGGGAATGAGCAGTTCTTC
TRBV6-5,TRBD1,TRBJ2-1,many,CASSYGPGGQAYNEQFF,TGTGCCAGCAGTTATGGGCCCGGGGGACAGGCCTACAATGAGCAGTTCTTC
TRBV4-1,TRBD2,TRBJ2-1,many,CASSQKPILAGGSYNEQFF,TGCGCCAGCAGCCAAAAACCCATCCTAGCGGGAGGCTCATACAATGAGCAGTTCTTC
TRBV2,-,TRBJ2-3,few,CASSEANTRTDTQYF,TGTGCCAGCAGTGAAGCGAACACCCGCACAGATACGCAGTATTTT
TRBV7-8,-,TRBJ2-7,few,CASSLVGGTYEQYF,TGTGCCAGCAGCTTAGTTGGGGGGACCTACGAGCAGTACTTC
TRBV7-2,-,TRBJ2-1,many,CASSLVRGNEQFF,TGTGCCAGCAGCTTAGTACGAGGCAATGAGCAGTTCTTC
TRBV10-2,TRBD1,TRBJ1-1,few,CASSARQGLNTEAFF,TGCGCCAGCAGTGCTCGACAGGGGCTGAACACTGAAGCTTTCTTT
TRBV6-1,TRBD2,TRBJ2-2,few,CAIAGVRTGELFF,TGTGCCATAGCGGGAGTGAGGACCGGGGAGCTGTTTTTT
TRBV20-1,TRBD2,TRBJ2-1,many,CSARGGFNEQFF,TGCAGTGCTCGGGGGGGGTTTAATGAGCAGTTCTTC
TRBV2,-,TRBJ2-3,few,CASSEGVDTQYF,TGTGCCAGCAGTGAAGGCGTGGATACGCAGTATTTT
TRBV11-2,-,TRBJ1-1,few,CASSLDRGFEAFF,TGTGCCAGCAGCTTAGACAGGGGATTCGAAGCTTTCTTT
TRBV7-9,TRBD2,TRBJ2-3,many,CASSLAGLASDTQYF,TGTGCCAGCAGCTTAGCCGGACTAGCTTCAGATACGCAGTATTTT
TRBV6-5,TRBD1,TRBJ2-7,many,CASHRGFSYEQYF,TGTGCCAGCCACAGGGGTTTCTCCTACGAGCAGTACTTC
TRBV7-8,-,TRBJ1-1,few,CASSLRGAVAEAFF,TGTGCCAGCAGCCTGAGAGGGGCAGTCGCTGAAGCTTTCTTT
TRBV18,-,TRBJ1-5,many,CASSPRFDSNQPQHF,TGTGCCAGCTCACCAAGGTTCGATAGCAATCAGCCCCAGCATTTT
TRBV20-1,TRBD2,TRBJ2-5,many,CSAGAGAETQYF,TGCAGTGCCGGGGCGGGAGCGGAGACCCAGTACTTC
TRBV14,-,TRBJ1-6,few,CASSPRSDSPLHF,TGTGCCAGCAGCCCCCGGTCGGATTCACCCCTCCACTTT
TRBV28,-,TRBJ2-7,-,CASRRGPAREQYF,TGTGCCAGCAGACGCGGACCGGCTAGGGAGCAGTACTTC
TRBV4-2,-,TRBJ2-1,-,CASSQDSGPNEQFF,TGTGCCAGCAGCCAAGATTCGGGCCCCAATGAGCAGTTCTTC
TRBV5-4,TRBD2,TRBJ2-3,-,CASSQKREGLGDTQYF,TGTGCCAGCAGCCAGAAGCGGGAGGGCCTGGGGGATACGCAGTATTTT
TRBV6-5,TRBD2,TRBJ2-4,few,CASSYREGYDGDIQYF,TGTGCCAGCAGTTACAGGGAGGGATATGATGGGGACATTCAGTACTTC
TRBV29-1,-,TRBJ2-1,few,CSVALQDIGNEQFF,TGCAGCGTTGCCCTTCAGGATATCGGGAATGAGCAGTTCTTC
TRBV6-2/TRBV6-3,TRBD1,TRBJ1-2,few,CASKGAGRDYGYTF,TGTGCCAGCAAGGGGGCGGGACGAGACTATGGCTACACCTTC
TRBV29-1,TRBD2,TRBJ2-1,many,CSVEGLAGREQFF,TGCAGCGTCGAGGGACTAGCGGGACGGGAGCAGTTCTTC
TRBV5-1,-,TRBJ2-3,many,CASSSSGGNTDTQYF,TGCGCCAGCAGCTCATCCGGGGGAAACACAGATACGCAGTATTTT